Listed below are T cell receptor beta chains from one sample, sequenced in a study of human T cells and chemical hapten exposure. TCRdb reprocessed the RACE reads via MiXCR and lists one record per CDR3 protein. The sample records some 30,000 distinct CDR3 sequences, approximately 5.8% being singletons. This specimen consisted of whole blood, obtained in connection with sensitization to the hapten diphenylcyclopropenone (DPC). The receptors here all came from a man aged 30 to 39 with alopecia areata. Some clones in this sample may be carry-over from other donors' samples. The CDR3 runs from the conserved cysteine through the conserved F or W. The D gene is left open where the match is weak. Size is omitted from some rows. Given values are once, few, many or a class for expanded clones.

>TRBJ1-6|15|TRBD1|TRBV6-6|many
TGTGCCAGCAGTGTACAGGGGGCGCAGAATTCACCCCTCCACTTT
CASSVQGAQNSPLHF
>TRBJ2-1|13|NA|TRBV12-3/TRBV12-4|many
TGTGCCAGCAGTTTTGGCCTCTACAATGAGCAGTTCTTC
CASSFGLYNEQFF
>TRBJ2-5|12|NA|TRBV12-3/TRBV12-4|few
TGTGCCAGCAGCCCCGACCAAGAGACCCAGTACTTC
CASSPDQETQYF
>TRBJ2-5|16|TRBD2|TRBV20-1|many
TGCAGTGCTAGAGAAATACTAGCGGGGACAAGGGAGACCCAGTACTTC
CSAREILAGTRETQYF
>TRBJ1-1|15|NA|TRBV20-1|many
TGCAGTGCTAGAGATTTGCGGGGGGCGGGCACTGAAGCTTTCTTT
CSARDLRGAGTEAFF
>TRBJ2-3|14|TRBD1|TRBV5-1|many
TGCGCCAGCAGCTTGGGACAGGGGGTAGATACGCAGTATTTT
CASSLGQGVDTQYF
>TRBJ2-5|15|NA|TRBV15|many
TGTGCCACCAGCAGAGATCGGGGCGGCCAAGAGACCCAGTACTTC
CATSRDRGGQETQYF
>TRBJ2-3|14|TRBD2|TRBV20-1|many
TGCAGTGCTCCAGGACTAGCGGGAAGAGATACGCAGTATTTT
CSAPGLAGRDTQYF
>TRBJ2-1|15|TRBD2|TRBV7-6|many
TGTGCCAGCAGCATCCAGGGTCAGCGGGGGGATGAGCAGTTCTTC
CASSIQGQRGDEQFF
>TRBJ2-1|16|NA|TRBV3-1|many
TGTGCCAGCAGCCCGAGCAGGTTGAGGATCAACAATGAGCAGTTCTTC
CASSPSRLRINNEQFF
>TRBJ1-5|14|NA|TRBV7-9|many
TGTGCCAGCAGCGCTAGCGCGGGGGACCAGCCCCAGCATTTT
CASSASAGDQPQHF
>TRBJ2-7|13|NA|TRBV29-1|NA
TGCAGCGTGCAGCGGGCCAACTCCTACGAGCAGTACTTC
CSVQRANSYEQYF
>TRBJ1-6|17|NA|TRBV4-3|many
TGCGCCAGCAGCCAAGGCCCCCGGGGCGGAGATAATTCACCCCTCCACTTT
CASSQGPRGGDNSPLHF
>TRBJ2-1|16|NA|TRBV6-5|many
TGTGCCAGCAGTTACCGGGGGCGGGGAGGACTAAATGAGCAGTTCTTC
CASSYRGRGGLNEQFF
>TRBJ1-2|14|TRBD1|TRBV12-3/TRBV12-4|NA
TGTGCCAGCAGTAACAGGGGCCCGACCAATGGCTACACCTTC
CASSNRGPTNGYTF
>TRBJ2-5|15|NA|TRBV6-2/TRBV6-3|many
TGTGCCAGCAGTTACGGCTACCGGTACCAAGAGACCCAGTACTTC
CASSYGYRYQETQYF
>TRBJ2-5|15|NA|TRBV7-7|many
TGTGCTAGCAGCTTAAAGGAGGCAGGGGAAGAGACCCAGTACTTC
CASSLKEAGEETQYF
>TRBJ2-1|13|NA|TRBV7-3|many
TGTGCCAGCAGCCAGAATCTAGGGACTGAGCAGTTCTTC
CASSQNLGTEQFF
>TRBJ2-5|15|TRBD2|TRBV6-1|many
TGTGCCAGCCGACGACTGAGCGGGGCCCAAGAGACCCAGTACTTC
CASRRLSGAQETQYF
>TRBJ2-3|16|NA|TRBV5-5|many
TGTGCCAGCAGCTTGGCCTTAGCTAAAACCACAGATACGCAGTATTTT
CASSLALAKTTDTQYF
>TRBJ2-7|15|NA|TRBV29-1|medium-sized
TGCAGCGTTGAAGAAAGAGACGGTGGTCTGCACGAGCAGTACTTC
CSVEERDGGLHEQYF
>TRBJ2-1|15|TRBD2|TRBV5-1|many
TGCGCCAGCAGCATAACTAGCGGGAGCTACAATGAGCAGTTCTTC
CASSITSGSYNEQFF
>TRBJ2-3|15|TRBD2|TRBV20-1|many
TGCAGTGCTCGCCCCCTTCGGGAGGGCACAGATACGCAGTATTTT
CSARPLREGTDTQYF
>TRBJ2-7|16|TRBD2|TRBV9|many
TGTGCCAGCAGCGTAACCGGGACTAGTCGAGTCAACGAGCAGTACTTC
CASSVTGTSRVNEQYF
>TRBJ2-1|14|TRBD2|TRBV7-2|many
TGTGCCAGCAGCCCGGGACTAGCTTACAATGAGCAGTTCTTC
CASSPGLAYNEQFF
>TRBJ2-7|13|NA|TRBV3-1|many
TGTGCCAGCAGCCAAGAGGGGAAAGACGAGCAGTACTTC
CASSQEGKDEQYF
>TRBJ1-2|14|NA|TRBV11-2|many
TGTGCCAGCAGCTTAGATCTTATGGCGAATGGCTACACCTTC
CASSLDLMANGYTF
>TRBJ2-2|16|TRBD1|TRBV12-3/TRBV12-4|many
TGTGCCAGCAGTAAAAATTATCAACAGGGGCCCGGGGAGCTGTTTTTT
CASSKNYQQGPGELFF
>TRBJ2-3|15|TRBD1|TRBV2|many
TGTGCCAGCCGAGGAGGGACAGGGCGCACAGATACGCAGTATTTT
CASRGGTGRTDTQYF
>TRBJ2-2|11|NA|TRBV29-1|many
TGCAGCGTCCATCTTACCGGGGAGCTGTTTTTT
CSVHLTGELFF
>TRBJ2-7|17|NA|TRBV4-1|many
TGCGCCAGCAGCCAAGCATGGCAGGGAGAGAGAGGCTACGAGCAGTACTTC
CASSQAWQGERGYEQYF